This T cell receptor beta chain was recorded in a study of CD8 T cells in Susac syndrome (dated by TCRdb to between 2018 and 2020). A note on the overall study: Of the Susac syndrome patients who were sequenced, under 10 were in clinical remission while about 6 had clinically active disease. The study used repertoire sequencing to test whether antigen drove CD8+ T cell activation and differentiation in Susac syndrome. At the time of blood withdrawal, Susac syndrome patients were either therapy-naive, taking corticosteroids (with some also receiving IVIg), or on IVIg alone.

The germline V end is reduced by 8 bases and the J end by 8 bases; junction bases left unmatched: 17. The CDR3 covers 16 residues, taking in both the cysteine and the phenylalanine. Only the CDR3 region is kept as DNA, spanning 48 bases read in frame from base 1. Taken from the germline V gene (reference sequence), the CDR1 and CDR2 loops are MNHNY and SVGAGI. Peripheral blood CD8+ and CD4+ T cells from healthy donors, Susac syndrome patients and multiple sclerosis patients were profiled by high-throughput TCR beta sequencing. The Susac syndrome patients fulfilled recently defined diagnostic criteria for either definite or probable disease. Bulk CD8+ and CD4+ T cells were purified by magnetic negative isolation, while CD8+ TEMRA cells were enriched using FACS. Blood was collected in EDTA tubes and processed within 24 hours, with PBMCs isolated through density gradient centrifugation. PBMCs destined for TCR sequencing were cryopreserved in liquid nitrogen and later thawed in a 37 °C water bath. A purity of at least 90% was achieved for sorted or isolated CD4+, CD8+ and CD8+ TEMRA cells.

RNA was extracted with the RNeasy kit and about 0.5 to 1 ug was reverse transcribed using random hexamers. TCR beta CDR3 regions were amplified with the immunoSEQ multiplex PCR assay covering 54 Vbeta and 13 Jbeta segments. PCR amplification bias was corrected by using a synthetic template baseline for primer optimization and computational correction. Turning to the authors' computational methods: Reads were annotated to V, D and J genes according to IMGT and were analyzed with immunoSEQ Analyzer, with only productive sequences retained. To calculate clonality, Shannon entropy was normalized by log2 of the number of productive unique sequences and then subtracted from one. Public and private clones were assessed among the 100 most prevalent clones of each patient and control. Susac-specific clones were defined as absent from healthy and MS cohorts, about 1,000 published viral clones and other ImmuneACCESS disease sequences. TCRdb took the public reads, trimmed them with fastp at Q25, ran MiXCR for clone calling and kept in-frame beta chains. Records with the same CDR3 protein are collapsed into one entry carrying the most frequent genes and DNA. These V and J calls derive from TCRdb rather than the authors' analysis. Across this sample there are about 190,000 distinct CDR3 sequences, with roughly 95% seen only once. Clones ranked in the top ten supply 0.075% to 0.1% of the sample.

Points the paper makes about the study in general: The study acknowledged that relatively few individuals were included in the TCR sequencing and HLA analysis. No clonal expansion was detected in the CD4+ T cell repertoire of Susac syndrome patients.

For this clonotype: It lacks a known antigen. Within one base of it there is no much larger clone, and no base qualities were kept.

Sequencing was performed on CD4+ T cells from PBMCs. The V and J genes are TRBV6-6 and TRBJ2-1; TRBD1 lines up with 8 middle nucleotides. This clonotype originated in a human donor with Susac syndrome. CDR3 sequence: CASRSKMDRVGDEQFF. The DNA is TGTGCCAGCCGATCAAAGATGGACAGGGTAGGCGATGAGCAGTTCTTC.